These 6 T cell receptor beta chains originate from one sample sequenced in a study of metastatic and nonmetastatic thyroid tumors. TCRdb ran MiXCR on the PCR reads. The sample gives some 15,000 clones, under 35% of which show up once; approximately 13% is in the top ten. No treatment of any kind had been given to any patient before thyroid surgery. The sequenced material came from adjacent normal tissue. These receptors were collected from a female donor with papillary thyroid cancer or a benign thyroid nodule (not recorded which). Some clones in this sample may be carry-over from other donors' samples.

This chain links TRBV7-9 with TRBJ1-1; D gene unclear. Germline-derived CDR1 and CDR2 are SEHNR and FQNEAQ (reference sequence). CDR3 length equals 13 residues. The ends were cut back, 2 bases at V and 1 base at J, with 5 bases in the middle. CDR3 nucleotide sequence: TGTGCCAGCAGCTTAACGGGGAACACTGAAGCTTTCTTT. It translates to CASSLTGNTEAFF. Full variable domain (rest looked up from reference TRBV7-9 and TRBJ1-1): DTGVSQNPRHKITKRGQNVTFRCDPISEHNRLYWYRQTLGQGPEFLTYFQNEAQLEKSRLLSDRFSAERPKGSFSTLEIQRTEQGDSAMYLCASSLTGNTEAFFGQGTRLTVV.

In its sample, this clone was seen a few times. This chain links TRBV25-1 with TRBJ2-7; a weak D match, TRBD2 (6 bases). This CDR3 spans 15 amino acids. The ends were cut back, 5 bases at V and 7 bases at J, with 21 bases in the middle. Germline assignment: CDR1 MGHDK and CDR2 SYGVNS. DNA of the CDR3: TGTGCCAGCAGTCAGAGCGGAGGGAGTTTCTATGAGCAGTACTTC. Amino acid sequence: CASSQSGGSFYEQYF.

The CDR3 nucleotides read TGCAGTGCTAGGGGAACTAGCGGGGTGGTCCGGGAGACCCAGTACTTC. Amino acid sequence: CSARGTSGVVRETQYF. The rearrangement joins TRBV20-1 to TRBJ2-5, with 10 positions matching TRBD2. CDR1 and CDR2 from the germline V gene are DFQATT and SNEGSKA (reference sequence). The ends lost 3 bases at V and 5 bases at J; junction bases unmatched: 12. The CDR3 loop spans 16 amino acids.

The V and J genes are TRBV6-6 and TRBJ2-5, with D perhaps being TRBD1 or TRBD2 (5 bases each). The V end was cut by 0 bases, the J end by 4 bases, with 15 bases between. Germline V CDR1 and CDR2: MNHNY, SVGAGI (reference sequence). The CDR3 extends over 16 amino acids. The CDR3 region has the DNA TGTGCCAGCAGTTACTCCGGGCGAGGGGTCGGAGAGACCCAGTACTTC. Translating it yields CASSYSGRGVGETQYF.

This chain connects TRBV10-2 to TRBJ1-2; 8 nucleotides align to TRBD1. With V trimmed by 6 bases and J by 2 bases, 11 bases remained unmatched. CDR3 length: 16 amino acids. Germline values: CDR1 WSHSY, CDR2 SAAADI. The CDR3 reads CASSYRTGGGNYGYTF. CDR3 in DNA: TGCGCCAGCAGCTACCGAACAGGGGGTGGGAACTATGGCTACACCTTC.

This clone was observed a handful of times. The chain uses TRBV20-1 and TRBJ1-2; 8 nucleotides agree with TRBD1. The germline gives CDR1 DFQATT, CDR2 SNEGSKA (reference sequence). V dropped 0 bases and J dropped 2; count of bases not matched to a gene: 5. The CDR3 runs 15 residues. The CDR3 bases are TGCAGTGCTAGAGATCTGACAGGGGAAAACTATGGCTACACCTTC. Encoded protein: CSARDLTGENYGYTF.